This record looks at one T cell receptor beta chain sequence and its context. Antigen unknown. PCR amplification relied on 60 Vbeta primers (plus 13 Jbeta primers). Only in-frame clones appear in the TCRdb table, and some are missing; sequencing was by immunoSEQ multiplex PCR. The sample has 120,000 to 150,000 clones, roughly 73% seen once. The record originates from a study of cytomegalovirus exposure and HLA in healthy donors. Study-wide findings and caveats: Most TCR sequences were uncommon, yet certain public TCRs appeared in many donors. With later analysis, a missense DCLRE1C variant became linked to TCR beta V- and J-gene trimming. In a later analysis, CMV-associated beta chains were mostly HLA-associated, it appeared. A later examination showed that TCR association rates differed by HLA locus, with DRB1 most and HLA-C fewest.

V shed 3 bases and J shed 1 base, with 12 bases lying between them. Germline-derived CDR1 and CDR2 are LNHDA and SQIVND (reference sequence). CDR3 length: 15 amino acids. This TCR derives from a woman aged 40 to 50 in good health and CMV-seronegative. The V call is TRBV19, the J call TRBJ1-1, with D uncertain. Sequenced: PBMCs. CDR3 bases: TGTGCCAGTAGTATCCTGCTTACAGCGAACACTGAAGCTTTCTTT. It specifies CASSILLTANTEAFF.